This T cell receptor (beta chain) was recovered during a study of T cell repertoires in ileal Crohn's disease. The table came from immunoSEQ multiplex PCR; TCRdb's copy has only in-frame clones and leaves some out. The data contain around 33,000 clones, around 80% of them singletons. The CDR3 contains 13 residues. Trimming stripped 4 bases from V and 6 bases from J, with 13 bases between. Germline-derived CDR1 and CDR2 are SGHTA and FQGNSA. The rearrangement joins TRBV7-2 to TRBJ2-7; D might be TRBD1 (6 bases). The sample consisted of ileal tissue. This receptor was obtained from an adult with Crohn's disease. CDR3 nucleotide sequence: TGTGCCAGCAGCTCGTCTGACAGGACCGAGCAGTACTTC. Translated, it gives CASSSSDRTEQYF. Supplemented by reference TRBV7-2 and TRBJ2-7, the full variable domain reads GAGVSQSPSNKVTEKGKDVELRCDPISGHTALYWYRQSLGQGLEFLIYFQGNSAPDKSGLPSDRFSAERTGGSVSTLTIQRTQQEDSAVYLCASSSSDRTEQYFGPGTRLTVT.